These T cell receptor beta chains were read from a single sample in a study of blood T cells in healthy people across ages. TCRdb reanalysed the 5' RACE reads using MiXCR and keeps one entry per CDR3 protein. The sample has 1.5 million to 2 million distinct CDR3 sequences, under 30% seen once. Sequencing was carried out using blood. Receptor source: a woman younger than 45 in good health. Both conserved end residues are part of each CDR3. Each record gives: V gene, J gene, D gene, clone size, CDR3 DNA, CDR3 protein. D genes are given only for firm matches. Rows may omit the clone size; those that give it use once, few, many or a size class.

TRBV3-1	TRBJ2-7	TRBD2	few	TGTGCCAGCAGCCCGACAGGACTAGCACCTCGCTACGAGCAGTACTTC	CASSPTGLAPRYEQYF
TRBV20-1	TRBJ2-3	TRBD2	many	TGCAGTGCTAGATCACTAGCGAGTACAGATACGCAGTATTTT	CSARSLASTDTQYF
TRBV6-2/TRBV6-3	TRBJ2-5	-	-	TGTGCCAGCAGTCGCGTGGAGACCCAGTACTTC	CASSRVETQYF
TRBV6-6	TRBJ2-5	-	few	TGTGCCAGCAGTTACGCTTCGGGCGGTGATAAGACCCAGTACTTC	CASSYASGGDKTQYF
TRBV7-2	TRBJ1-6	-	few	TGTGCCAGCAGCCGCCGAACGGCGGGGTATAATTCACCCCTCCACTTT	CASSRRTAGYNSPLHF
TRBV20-1	TRBJ1-4	TRBD1	few	TGCAGTGTAAGGGACAGGGGAGGTAAACTGTTTTTT	CSVRDRGGKLFF
TRBV29-1	TRBJ1-1	-	-	TGCAGCGTTGAAGGCCTTGGGGCTGAAGCTTTCTTT	CSVEGLGAEAFF
TRBV25-1	TRBJ1-4	TRBD1	many	TGTGCCAGCAGTCCACCAGGACAGGTGAATGAAAAACTGTTTTTT	CASSPPGQVNEKLFF
TRBV20-1	TRBJ2-1	-	-	TGCAGTGCTACAAGGGACTCATTTTCATACAATGAGCAGTTCTTC	CSATRDSFSYNEQFF
TRBV12-3/TRBV12-4	TRBJ2-7	-	few	TGTGCCAGCAGTCCCAGCGGGCGTGGTGCCTACGAGCAGTACTTC	CASSPSGRGAYEQYF
TRBV12-3/TRBV12-4	TRBJ2-7	TRBD2	few	TGTGCCAGCAGTAACGGACTAGCGGCCTCCAATGAGCAGTACTTC	CASSNGLAASNEQYF
TRBV11-2	TRBJ2-2	-	-	TGTGCCAGCAGCTTAAGGAGGGGGTCGTCCGGGGAGCTGTTTTTT	CASSLRRGSSGELFF
TRBV28	TRBJ2-7	TRBD2	-	TGTGCCAGCAGGATAGCGGGAGGGGCCTACGAGCAGTACTTC	CASRIAGGAYEQYF
TRBV14	TRBJ2-1	-	-	TGTGCCAGCAGCCAAGAGGGCGGTAATGAGCAGTTCTTC	CASSQEGGNEQFF
TRBV14	TRBJ2-1	-	-	TGTGCCAGCAGCCAAGATTTCGCGGGCGAGCAGTTCTTC	CASSQDFAGEQFF
TRBV20-1	TRBJ2-5	-	many	TGCAGTGCAGCAAAAGAGACCCAGTACTTC	CSAAKETQYF
TRBV20-1	TRBJ2-5	-	-	TGCAGTGCTCAGCGGGTTCGGAATGAGCAGTACTTC	CSAQRVRNEQYF
TRBV20-1	TRBJ2-6	TRBD1	many	TGCAGTGCGCCGACAGGGGTTGGCTCTGGGGCCAACGTCCTGACTTTC	CSAPTGVGSGANVLTF
TRBV10-3	TRBJ2-1	TRBD2	-	TGTGCCATCAGCGAGCGGGGCTACAATGAGCAGTTCTTC	CAISERGYNEQFF
TRBV6-2/TRBV6-3	TRBJ2-5	-	many	TGTGCCAGCAGAGGGACGTCCCAAGAGACCCAGTACTTC	CASRGTSQETQYF
TRBV20-1	TRBJ2-1	TRBD2	-	TGCAGTGTTGGCCGACTAGCGGGGAGCTCCTACAATGAGCAGTTCTTC	CSVGRLAGSSYNEQFF
TRBV20-1	TRBJ2-1	-	many	TGCAGTGCTAGAGGGATACTAGCTGGCAATGAGCAGTTCTTC	CSARGILAGNEQFF
TRBV20-1	TRBJ2-5	-	many	TGCAGTGCTAGAACCCAGGAAGAGACCCAGTACTTC	CSARTQEETQYF
TRBV5-5	TRBJ2-7	TRBD1	many	TGTGCCAGCACCCGGGACAGGGCTTACTACGAGCAGTACTTC	CASTRDRAYYEQYF
TRBV6-5	TRBJ2-7	TRBD2	-	TGTGCCAGCAGTTACGCCTTTCTAGCGGGGGGGTACAATGAGCAGTACTTC	CASSYAFLAGGYNEQYF
TRBV27	TRBJ2-1	-	-	TGTGCCAGCAAGGAGAGATCGGGCTCCTACAATGAGCAGTTCTTC	CASKERSGSYNEQFF
TRBV7-9	TRBJ2-2	TRBD1	-	TGTGCCAGCAGCTCCGGGACAGGGACAAAGTCCGGGGAGCTGTTTTTT	CASSSGTGTKSGELFF
TRBV5-1	TRBJ1-1	-	-	TGCGCCAGCAGCTGGGGGGCCATGAACACTGAAGCTTTCTTT	CASSWGAMNTEAFF
TRBV29-1	TRBJ2-3	TRBD1	few	TGCAGCGGGACAGGGCTGACAGATACGCAGTATTTT	CSGTGLTDTQYF
TRBV4-2	TRBJ1-2	-	-	TGTGCCGGCAGCCAAGAAATGGAGGGGAACTATGGCTACACCTTC	CAGSQEMEGNYGYTF
TRBV29-1	TRBJ1-1	-	-	TGCAGCTTGGGCGTCGGGGACACTGAAGCTTTCTTT	CSLGVGDTEAFF
TRBV12-3/TRBV12-4	TRBJ2-7	TRBD1	-	TGTGCCAGCAGTGCCACCGGGACAGGGGTTCTCCACGAGCAGTACTTC	CASSATGTGVLHEQYF
TRBV30	TRBJ1-2	-	-	TGTGCCTGGACGGTAGCTGGTGGCTACACCTTC	CAWTVAGGYTF
TRBV7-9	TRBJ2-1	TRBD2	few	TGTGCCAGCCGTCCCGAGAATAGCGGGAGGGCCACTGAGCAGTTCTTC	CASRPENSGRATEQFF
TRBV6-6	TRBJ1-5	-	-	TGTGCCAGCAGTGACGGAGGGTCGGGCAATCAGCCCCAGCATTTT	CASSDGGSGNQPQHF
TRBV5-6	TRBJ2-5	-	-	TGTGCCAGCAGCTTTTTCTGGGAGACCCAGTACTTC	CASSFFWETQYF
TRBV12-3/TRBV12-4	TRBJ1-2	TRBD1	few	TGTGCCAGCAGTTTTGCCGGGACAGGCAAATATGGCTACACCTTC	CASSFAGTGKYGYTF
TRBV7-2	TRBJ2-5	-	many	TGTGCCAGCAGCTACGCCTCGCCGGGAAAGACCCAGTACTTC	CASSYASPGKTQYF
TRBV5-1	TRBJ2-1	-	-	TGCGCCAGCAGCTTGGGGGGGATGCCCAGCAATGAGCAGTTCTTC	CASSLGGMPSNEQFF
TRBV12-3/TRBV12-4	TRBJ2-1	TRBD2	few	TGTGCCAGCAGCTTGAGGGAAACCACTAGCGAGAGATGCAATGAGCAGTTCTTC	CASSLRETTSERCNEQFF
TRBV28	TRBJ2-1	-	few	TGTGCCAGCAGTCCCCCAAGGACTTACAATGAGCAGTTCTTC	CASSPPRTYNEQFF
TRBV30	TRBJ1-6	TRBD1	-	TGTGCCTGGAGTCGGACAGGGGGCATCTCACCCCTCCACTTT	CAWSRTGGISPLHF
TRBV2	TRBJ2-1	TRBD1	few	TGTGCCAGCAGGGGACAGGGGGTTACCTACAATGAGCAGTTCTTC	CASRGQGVTYNEQFF
TRBV27	TRBJ1-2	-	few	TGTGCCAGCAGTCAACGGGGGGGGAATGGCTACACCTTC	CASSQRGGNGYTF
TRBV7-9	TRBJ2-3	TRBD2	few	TGTGCCAGCAGCTCCATAGCGGGAAGGGCAGATACGCAGTATTTT	CASSSIAGRADTQYF
TRBV5-1	TRBJ1-1	-	-	TGCGCCAGCAGCGGCGGAACCCAGGGGAGGGCTGAAGCTTTCTTT	CASSGGTQGRAEAFF
TRBV7-2	TRBJ2-1	TRBD1	-	TGTGCCAGCAGCCCACTCGTCGCCCGGCAGGGGGCTTACAATGAGCAGTTCTTC	CASSPLVARQGAYNEQFF
TRBV11-2	TRBJ2-1	-	-	TGTGCCAGCAGCTTAGGGGAAACAGGGCGGTATGAGCAGTTCTTC	CASSLGETGRYEQFF
TRBV5-1	TRBJ2-3	TRBD1	-	TGCGCCAGCAGCTTGGACAGGGGGAAAGATACGCAGTATTTT	CASSLDRGKDTQYF
TRBV10-3	TRBJ2-7	TRBD2	few	TGTGCCACCAGTGAGCCGCTGCGGGAGAGGCAGTACTTC	CATSEPLRERQYF
TRBV4-1	TRBJ2-1	TRBD2	-	TGCGCCAGCAGCCCTACCGCTCTGGCGATAGCGGGGGTACATGAGCAGTTCTTC	CASSPTALAIAGVHEQFF
TRBV12-3/TRBV12-4	TRBJ1-2	-	many	TGTGCCAGCACTACCGGGGGGGGCGATGGCTACACCTTC	CASTTGGGDGYTF
TRBV12-3/TRBV12-4	TRBJ2-3	TRBD2	-	TGTGCCAGCAGTTTAGTGGGCGGGAGGGCCCGGGCGAATACGCAGTATTTT	CASSLVGGRARANTQYF
TRBV7-9	TRBJ2-7	TRBD2	-	TGTGCCAGCAGCGGCGGGAGTTTCTCCTACAATGAGCAGTACTTC	CASSGGSFSYNEQYF
TRBV4-1	TRBJ1-4	TRBD1	few	TGCGCCAGCAGCCGCAACACCAAAGGGCGGACAGGGATTGATGAAAAACTGTTTTTT	CASSRNTKGRTGIDEKLFF
TRBV7-9	TRBJ2-3	-	few	TGTGCCAGCAGCCCATGGGCCGGCCCTAGCACAGATACGCAGTATTTT	CASSPWAGPSTDTQYF
TRBV20-1	TRBJ1-1	TRBD1	-	TGCAGTGCTAGAGGTGGGACAGGGGGCGCCGGGGGCACTGAAGCTTTCTTT	CSARGGTGGAGGTEAFF